A few counts support the clone carrying this TCR beta chain. The sample contains more than one DNA sequence encoding this CDR3. The data were produced by immunoSEQ multiplex PCR, yet TCRdb's version contains in-frame clones alone and is incomplete. The sample has roughly 120,000 clones, 90% to 95% seen once; the top ten hold 2.8%. These data come from a study of T cell responses to AZD1222 COVID-19 vaccine. Germline values: CDR1 LNHNV, CDR2 YYDKDF (reference sequence). The CDR3 has 13 residues. V lost 0 bases and J 2 bases, leaving 4 bases between the germline ends. The TCR was taken from an adult in good health. This chain links TRBV15 with TRBJ1-1; no definite D call. The sample was peripheral blood, taken on day 0 of AZD1222 vaccination. CDR3 sequence: CATSRDPNTEAFF. Written as DNA, the CDR3 is TGTGCCACCAGCAGAGATCCTAACACTGAAGCTTTCTTT.